The 13 T cell receptor beta chains below all came from one sample that was sequenced in a study of response to subunit inactivated influenza vaccine. One entry per CDR3 protein, called by TCRdb with MiXCR from the RT-PCR reads. The table records some 850,000 distinct CDR3 sequences, 15% to 20% of them present only once. The sample consisted of PBMCs from blood, taken roughly 5 days after vaccination. The receptors were gathered from a man aged 50-60 years who received an inactivated influenza vaccine.

The rearrangement uses TRBV19 and TRBJ2-5; no firm D call. CDR1 and CDR2 (germline): LNHDA, SQIVND (reference sequence). The CDR3 has 14 amino acids. The ends were cut back, 5 bases at V and 4 bases at J, with 14 bases in the middle. CDR3 sequence: CASSQGFIGETQYF. CDR3 sequence (DNA): TGTGCCAGTAGTCAAGGATTCATTGGAGAGACCCAGTACTTC.

The table lists this clonotype with many counts. The chain couples TRBV7-9 to TRBJ2-5; no clear D. Germline V lookup: CDR1 SEHNR, CDR2 FQNEAQ (reference sequence). V was clipped by 0 bases and J by 5 bases, with 10 bases between them. CDR3 length: 14 residues. In nucleotides, the CDR3 is TGTGCCAGCAGCTTAGCTGTGGGTTCGGAGACCCAGTACTTC. The encoded protein is CASSLAVGSETQYF.

This clonotype has only a few counts. V and J are TRBV11-2 and TRBJ2-3; 8 nucleotides align to TRBD2. The CDR3 runs 18 residues. After removal of 5 bases from V and 0 bases from J, the junction contained 13 bases not matched to a gene. In germline, CDR1 is SGHAT, CDR2 FQNNGV. The CDR3 loop is CASSRRFRTSSSTDTQYF. Written as DNA, the CDR3 is TGTGCCAGCAGCCGTAGGTTCCGGACTAGCTCTAGCACAGATACGCAGTATTTT.

This clonotype has at least ten counts. V usage is TRBV29-1 and J usage is TRBJ2-4; TRBD2 might be the D (7 bases). Between the trimmed V and J ends, which lost 0 bases and 8 bases, there was a span of 17 bases. CDR1 and CDR2 from the germline V gene are SQVTM and ANQGSEA. The CDR3 spans 15 residues. CDR3 bases: TGCAGCGTTGAAGATAGGCGGGGGCCAGTGTACATTCAGTACTTC. This sequence encodes CSVEDRRGPVYIQYF.

The table lists this clonotype with a few counts. This chain links TRBV10-3 with TRBJ2-1, with 9 bases aligning to TRBD2. Germline CDR1 is ENHRY and CDR2 is SYGVKD. V shed 10 bases and J 5 bases; nucleotides not matched to a gene: 6. The CDR3 spans 13 residues. In DNA form, the CDR3 reads TGTGCCACCGCGGGGGGGCCAAACAATGAGCAGTTCTTC. Amino acids: CATAGGPNNEQFF.

The CDR3 DNA sequence: TGTGCCAGCAGCCAAGTCGGAAGTTGGGAGACCCAGTACTTC. Translation: CASSQVGSWETQYF. The chain is built from TRBV14 and TRBJ2-5; D remains unclear. V dropped 1 base and J dropped 5 bases, with 11 bases sitting between them. Per the germline V gene, CDR1 is SGHDN and CDR2 is FVKESK. This CDR3 contains 14 residues.

Only a few counts were recorded for this clonotype. The rearrangement joins TRBV12-3 or TRBV12-4 to TRBJ1-5, with D possibly TRBD1 on 5 matching bases. This CDR3 spans 13 amino acids. V lost 5 bases to trimming and J lost 7 bases, with 12 bases between them. The CDR3 DNA follows: TGTGCCAGCAGTGCAGGGAGCTGGCAGCCCCAGCATTTT. Its translation: CASSAGSWQPQHF.

This clonotype was counted at least ten times. The chain carries TRBV12-3 or TRBV12-4 and TRBJ2-3, with 8 positions matching TRBD2. The CDR3 runs 16 residues. V dropped 6 bases and J dropped 1; count of bases not matched to a gene: 9. CDR3 nucleotides: TGTGCCAGCAGCCCCGGGGTGACTAGCGGCACAGATACGCAGTATTTT. Translated, it gives CASSPGVTSGTDTQYF.

This sequence joins TRBV6-2 or TRBV6-3 and TRBJ2-3; TRBD1 is a possible D gene (6 bases). V dropped 0 bases and J dropped 4 bases, with 11 bases sitting between them. Germline V gives CDR1 MNHEY, CDR2 SVGEGT. The CDR3 sequence is 15 residues long. CDR3 amino acids: CASSYSVRGADTQYF. For the CDR3, the DNA is TGTGCCAGCAGTTACTCGGTCAGGGGTGCAGATACGCAGTATTTT.

This clonotype has at least ten counts. V and J are TRBV20-1 and TRBJ1-4; no clear D. The germline gives CDR1 DFQATT, CDR2 SNEGSKA (reference sequence). With 2 bases removed from V and 8 bases from J, the gap between germline ends came to 12 bases. This CDR3 has 13 residues. The CDR3 spells CSARRSSKEKLFF. CDR3 sequence (DNA): TGCAGTGCTAGACGATCCTCCAAGGAAAAACTGTTTTTT.

Only a few counts were recorded for this clonotype. This chain links TRBV7-9 with TRBJ2-1, with TRBD2 matching 9 bases. Germline values: CDR1 SEHNR, CDR2 FQNEAQ (reference sequence). This CDR3 is 15 amino acids long. V shed 1 base, J shed 7 bases, and the junction held 5 bases outside the gene matches. The CDR3 is CASSLERGAINEQFF. The CDR3 coding sequence is TGTGCCAGCAGCTTAGAGCGGGGGGCAATAAATGAGCAGTTCTTC. The variable domain in full, with the rest retrieved from reference TRBV7-9 and TRBJ2-1, is DTGVSQNPRHKITKRGQNVTFRCDPISEHNRLYWYRQTLGQGPEFLTYFQNEAQLEKSRLLSDRFSAERPKGSFSTLEIQRTEQGDSAMYLCASSLERGAINEQFFGPGTRLTVL.

This clonotype was seen a handful of times. The rearrangement joins TRBV24-1 to TRBJ2-1; D is perhaps TRBD1 (6 bases). CDR1 and CDR2 from the germline V gene are KGHDR and SFDVKD. The CDR3 length is 17 residues. Trimming took 7 bases from V and 0 from J, leaving 18 bases between them. CDR3 bases: TGTGCCACCAGCCCCAACCCAGGGGCCCTCTCCTACAATGAGCAGTTCTTC. Its translation: CATSPNPGALSYNEQFF.

This clonotype was seen ten or more times. The CDR3: CSASGSGPHLSYEQYF. As DNA, the CDR3 is TGCAGTGCTAGTGGCAGCGGACCACACTTATCCTACGAGCAGTACTTC. V and J are TRBV20-1 and TRBJ2-7; TRBD2 is a possible D gene (5 bases). This CDR3 comprises 16 residues. V lost 3 bases and J 1 base, leaving 19 bases between the germline ends. The germline V gene encodes CDR1 DFQATT and CDR2 SNEGSKA (reference sequence).